This entry lists 21 T cell receptor beta chains sequenced from one sample in a study of a mutant IDH1 vaccine in newly diagnosed glioma. Stated time point: week 23, last vaccination. Doses comprised 300 ug of mutant IDH1 20-mer peptide each, plus topical imiquimod. Using immunoSEQ multiplex PCR, the repertoire was profiled, and TCRdb retains in-frame clones only, with some absent. The top ten hold 1.1% to 1.5% of the sample, which has approximately 50,000 clones, 85% to 90% seen once. Which antigens these TCRs recognize remains unknown. Here the sequenced sample was PBMCs, taken from a glioma patient whose treatment included an IDH1 peptide vaccine. The source is a man aged 40-55 years with glioma.

A single count supports this clone. The chain links TRBV7-2 to TRBJ2-7, with unresolved D. Germline values: CDR1 SGHTA, CDR2 FQGNSA. V lost 5 bases and J lost 5, with 10 bases in between. The CDR3 sequence is 12 residues long. CDR3 in amino acids: CASSASGDEQYF. The CDR3 nucleotides read TGTGCCAGCAGCGCCAGTGGAGACGAGCAGTACTTC.

The rearrangement joins TRBV6-5 to TRBJ2-1, with D possibly being TRBD2 (6 bases). The ends were cut back, 2 bases at V and 4 bases at J, with 9 bases in the middle. Germline V gene data show CDR1 as MNHEY and CDR2 as SVGAGI. This CDR3 is 14 amino acids long. CDR3 nucleotide sequence: TGTGCCAGCAGTTACGGCGGGAAGTACAATGAGCAGTTCTTC. It translates to CASSYGGKYNEQFF.

This chain links TRBV6-1 with TRBJ1-4, with TRBD1 matching over 8 bases. The germline CDR1 and CDR2 sequences are MNHNS and SASEGT. The CDR3 loop spans 14 amino acids. The V segment lost 4 bases and the J segment 8 bases; nucleotides outside the gene matches: 6. CDR3 region: CASSGRGQGEKLFF. Written as DNA, the CDR3 is TGTGCCAGCAGTGGCCGAGGACAGGGAGAAAAACTGTTTTTT.

The V gene is TRBV18, the J gene TRBJ2-4; 7 positions match TRBD1. CDR1 and CDR2 (germline): KGHSH, LQKENI. Trimming cost V 1 base and J 5 bases; bases outside gene matches: 8. There are 16 residues in the CDR3. This chain's CDR3 is CASSPRVRDSENIQYF. The CDR3 region has the DNA TGTGCCAGCTCACCACGGGTTCGGGACAGTGAAAACATTCAGTACTTC.

This sequence joins TRBV19 and TRBJ2-4; D not certain. Trimming shortened V by 10 bases and J by 6 bases, and 13 bases separated the two germline ends. Looked up from germline, CDR1 is LNHDA and CDR2 is SQIVND (reference sequence). The CDR3 sequence is 12 residues long. This CDR3 is CATSNWVNIQYF. The CDR3 DNA reads as TGTGCCACCTCGAACTGGGTAAACATTCAGTACTTC. The variable domain in full, completed from reference TRBV19 and TRBJ2-4, reads DGGITQSPKYLFRKEGQNVTLSCEQNLNHDAMYWYRQDPGQGLRLIYYSQIVNDFQKGDIAEGYSVSREKKESFPLTVTSAQKNPTAFYLCATSNWVNIQYFGAGTRLSVL.

This sequence joins TRBV19 and TRBJ2-7; TRBD1 agrees at 7 bases. This CDR3 has 17 residues. Trimming cost V 3 bases and J 6 bases; bases outside gene matches: 17. Germline lookup yields CDR1 LNHDA and CDR2 SQIVND (reference sequence). As DNA, the CDR3 is TGTGCCAGTAGTATCACCGGGCCTGACAGGGTATTCGTCGAGCAGTACTTC. Its protein product is CASSITGPDRVFVEQYF.

This chain links TRBV5-4 with TRBJ1-2; the D gene is possibly TRBD1 (6 bases). The CDR3 has 12 amino acids. Germline-derived CDR1 and CDR2 are SGHNT and YYREEE (reference sequence). The V gene lost 0 bases and the J gene lost 9 bases, with 9 bases spanning the gap. The CDR3 loop reads CASSLGGGSYTF. For the CDR3, the DNA is TGTGCCAGCAGCTTGGGTGGGGGCAGCTACACCTTC. The full variable domain, its missing parts supplied by reference TRBV5-4 and TRBJ1-2, is ETGVTQSPTHLIKTRGQQVTLRCSSQSGHNTVSWYQQALGQGPQFIFQYYREEENGRGNFPPRFSGLQFPNYSSELNVNALELDDSALYLCASSLGGGSYTFGSGTRLTVV.

CDR3 sequence (DNA): TGTGCCAGCAGCCCCCGGGGGACGAACACCGGGGAGCTGTTTTTT. It translates to CASSPRGTNTGELFF. The chain combines TRBV7-3 with TRBJ2-2, with D tentatively TRBD2 (6 bases). CDR3 length: 15 residues. V was pared by 5 bases and J by 0 bases, with 10 bases between. CDR1 and CDR2 from the germline V gene are SGHTA and FQGTGA.

The chain uses TRBV10-3 and TRBJ2-2; perhaps D is TRBD1 or TRBD2 (6 bases each). From germline, CDR1 is ENHRY and CDR2 SYGVKD. The CDR3 is 14 amino acids. V shed 5 bases and J shed 7 bases, with 14 bases lying between them. The DNA of the CDR3 is TGTGCCATCAGTAATAAGGGGGGTGACGGGGAGCTGTTTTTT. Translated: CAISNKGGDGELFF.

The chain is built from TRBV2 and TRBJ2-2; D remains ambiguous. The CDR3 is made up of 11 amino acids. Per the germline V gene, CDR1 is SNHLY and CDR2 is FYNNEI. Trimming pared 2 bases from V and 9 bases from J, leaving 4 bases between. Here the CDR3 DNA reads TGTGCCAGCAGTGAATACTGGGAGCTGTTTTTT. Protein product: CASSEYWELFF.

In this sample, this clone turned up a few times. V gene TRBV4-3 combines with J gene TRBJ1-1; TRBD1 agrees at 9 bases. This CDR3 has 16 amino acids. J was trimmed by 4 bases and V by 1 base; bases with no gene match: 7. The germline V gene has CDR1 LGHNA and CDR2 YSLEER. The CDR3 spells CASSQAAGTGSTEAFF. CDR3 in DNA: TGCGCCAGCAGCCAAGCGGCCGGGACAGGGAGCACTGAAGCTTTCTTT.

The chain carries TRBV19 and TRBJ2-2; TRBD1 matches at 10 bases. Germline-derived CDR1 and CDR2 are LNHDA and SQIVND (reference sequence). The CDR3 spans 15 residues. V dropped 5 bases and J dropped 6; count of bases not matched to a gene: 6. In DNA form, the CDR3 reads TGTGCCAGTAGTTCGGACAGGGGGAGGGCCGGGGAGCTGTTTTTT. Protein sequence: CASSSDRGRAGELFF. Complete variable domain (other parts from reference TRBV19 and TRBJ2-2): DGGITQSPKYLFRKEGQNVTLSCEQNLNHDAMYWYRQDPGQGLRLIYYSQIVNDFQKGDIAEGYSVSREKKESFPLTVTSAQKNPTAFYLCASSSDRGRAGELFFGEGSRLTVL.

The rearrangement links TRBV6-5 to TRBJ1-2, with 7 bases lining up with TRBD1. V shed 4 bases, J shed 6 bases, and the junction held 11 bases outside the gene matches. CDR1 is MNHEY, CDR2 SVGAGI, per germline. The CDR3 extends over 15 amino acids. The CDR3 protein is CASSWSRDRRNGYTF. The CDR3 DNA reads TGTGCCAGCAGTTGGAGCCGGGACAGAAGGAATGGCTACACCTTC.

About this clone: Other DNA sequences in this sample translate to the same CDR3. This rearrangement joins TRBV27 to TRBJ1-2; D is ambiguous. Trimming took off 5 bases at V and 2 bases at J, with 12 bases between the two ends. CDR3 length: 14 residues. Germline values: CDR1 MNHEY, CDR2 SMNVEV (reference sequence). The CDR3 reads CASSLTVTNYGYTF. The CDR3 region has the DNA TGTGCCAGCAGTCTTACAGTCACCAACTATGGCTACACCTTC.

The V gene is TRBV5-1, the J gene TRBJ2-7, with TRBD1 identical over 9 bases. The CDR3 length is 15 residues. Germline loops: CDR1 SGHRS, CDR2 YFSETQ. With V trimmed by 4 bases and J by 5 bases, 10 bases remained unmatched. The CDR3 nucleotides read TGCGCCAGCAGCCAAGGGACAGGGTCCTTACACGAGCAGTACTTC. It codes for CASSQGTGSLHEQYF.

The J gene is TRBJ2-7, the V gene TRBV6-6; D unresolved. CDR1 is MNHNY, CDR2 SVGAGI, per germline (reference sequence). Deletions cut 5 bases from V and 0 bases from J, with 11 bases between. The CDR3 loop spans 14 amino acids. CDR3 nucleotide sequence: TGTGCCAGCAGTAGTTACGAGAGCTCCTACGAGCAGTACTTC. Its translation is CASSSYESSYEQYF.

This clone was recorded only once. DNA for the CDR3: TGTGCCAGCAGTTACTCGGAGAATCTTGAGCAGTACTTC. Translating it yields CASSYSENLEQYF. The chain couples TRBV6-5 to TRBJ2-7, with D hard to call. The CDR3 sequence is 13 residues long. V was clipped by 0 bases and J by 7 bases, with 10 bases between them. Looked up from germline, CDR1 is MNHEY and CDR2 is SVGAGI.

This clone was detected once. CDR3 in DNA: TGCGCCAGCAGCGCAGACCCTTTCTCCTACGAGCAGTACTTC. Protein product: CASSADPFSYEQYF. V gene TRBV5-1 combines with J gene TRBJ2-7; D uncertain. Trimming removed 4 bases from V and 0 bases from J, with 11 bases in between. Germline V gene lookup returns CDR1 SGHRS and CDR2 YFSETQ. The CDR3 extends over 14 amino acids.

The chain combines TRBV7-2 with TRBJ2-3; D is undetermined. The CDR3 has 13 amino acids. Germline V gene data show CDR1 as SGHTA and CDR2 as FQGNSA. V was shortened by 7 bases and J by 0 bases, with 8 bases between the two germline ends. The CDR3 DNA is TGTGCCAGCAACATACCGAGCACAGATACGCAGTATTTT. It codes for CASNIPSTDTQYF.

The chain combines TRBV7-3 with TRBJ1-1; 7 bases match TRBD1. With 5 bases clipped from V and 4 bases from J, the junction kept 7 bases outside the gene matches. Germline V CDR1 and CDR2: SGHTA, FQGTGA. This CDR3 has 14 residues. Here the CDR3 DNA reads TGTGCCAGCAGCGCCTACAGGGGAGTCACTGAAGCTTTCTTT. Its translation is CASSAYRGVTEAFF.

CDR3 nucleotide sequence: TGTGCCAGCAGAGCAGCGGGAGTTGGCACCGGGGAGCTGTTTTTT. Its protein product is CASRAAGVGTGELFF. The V and J genes are TRBV9 and TRBJ2-2; 8 nucleotides align to TRBD2. The CDR3 has 15 amino acids. V was pared by 5 bases and J by 4 bases, with 7 bases of the junction left unmatched. The V gene's germline CDR1 is SGDLS and CDR2 YYNGEE.